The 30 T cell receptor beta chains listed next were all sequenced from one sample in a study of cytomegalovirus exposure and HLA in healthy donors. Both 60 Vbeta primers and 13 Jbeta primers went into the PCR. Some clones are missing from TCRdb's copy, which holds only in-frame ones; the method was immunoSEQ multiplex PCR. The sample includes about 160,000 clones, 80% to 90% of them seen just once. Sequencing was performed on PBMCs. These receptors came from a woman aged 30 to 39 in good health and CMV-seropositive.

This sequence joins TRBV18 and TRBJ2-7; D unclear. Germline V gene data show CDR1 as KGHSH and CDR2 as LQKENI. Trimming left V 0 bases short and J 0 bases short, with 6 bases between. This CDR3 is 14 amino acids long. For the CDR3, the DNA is TGTGCCAGCTCACCACCGTCCAGCTCCTACGAGCAGTACTTC. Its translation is CASSPPSSSYEQYF.

CDR3 DNA sequence: TGCGCCAGCAGCCAAATACTAGCGGGGGGTGGAGATACGCAGTATTTT. Its translation: CASSQILAGGGDTQYF. This chain uses TRBV4-3 with TRBJ2-3; 12 bases line up with TRBD2. The length of the CDR3 is 16 residues. CDR1 is LGHNA, CDR2 YSLEER, per germline. J was trimmed by 5 bases and V by 2 bases; bases with no gene match: 5.

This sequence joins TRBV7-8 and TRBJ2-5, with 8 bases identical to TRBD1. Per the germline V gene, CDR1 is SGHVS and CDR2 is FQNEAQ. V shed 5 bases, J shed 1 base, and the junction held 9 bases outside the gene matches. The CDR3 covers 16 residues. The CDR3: CASSPRTGRGQETQYF. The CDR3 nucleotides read TGTGCCAGCAGCCCCAGGACAGGGCGGGGCCAAGAGACCCAGTACTTC. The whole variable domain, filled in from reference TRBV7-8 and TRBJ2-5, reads GAGVSQSPRYKVAKRGQDVALRCDPISGHVSLFWYQQALGQGPEFLTYFQNEAQLDKSGLPSDRFFAERPEGSVSTLKIQRTQQEDSAVYLCASSPRTGRGQETQYFGPGTRLLVL.

CDR3: CASSSRTGEEKLFF. DNA of the CDR3: TGCGCCAGCAGCTCCCGGACAGGGGAGGAAAAACTGTTTTTT. The chain uses TRBV5-1 and TRBJ1-4; 9 nucleotides match TRBD1. The germline gives CDR1 SGHRS, CDR2 YFSETQ. This CDR3 comprises 14 residues. After removal of 3 bases from V and 8 bases from J, the junction contained 5 bases not matched to a gene.

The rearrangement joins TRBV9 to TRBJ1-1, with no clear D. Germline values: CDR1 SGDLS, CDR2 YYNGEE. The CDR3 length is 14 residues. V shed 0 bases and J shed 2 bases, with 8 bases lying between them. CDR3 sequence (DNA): TGTGCCAGCAGCGTAGGCACATCCAACACTGAAGCTTTCTTT. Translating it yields CASSVGTSNTEAFF.

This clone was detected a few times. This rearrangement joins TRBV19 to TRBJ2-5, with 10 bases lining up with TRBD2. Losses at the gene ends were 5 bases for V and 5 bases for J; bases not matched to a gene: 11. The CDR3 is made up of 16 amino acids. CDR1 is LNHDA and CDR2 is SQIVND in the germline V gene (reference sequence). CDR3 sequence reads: CASSSYSGGVGETQYF. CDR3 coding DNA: TGTGCCAGTAGTTCCTACAGCGGGGGGGTCGGGGAGACCCAGTACTTC. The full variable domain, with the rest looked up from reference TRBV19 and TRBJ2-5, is DGGITQSPKYLFRKEGQNVTLSCEQNLNHDAMYWYRQDPGQGLRLIYYSQIVNDFQKGDIAEGYSVSREKKESFPLTVTSAQKNPTAFYLCASSSYSGGVGETQYFGPGTRLLVL.

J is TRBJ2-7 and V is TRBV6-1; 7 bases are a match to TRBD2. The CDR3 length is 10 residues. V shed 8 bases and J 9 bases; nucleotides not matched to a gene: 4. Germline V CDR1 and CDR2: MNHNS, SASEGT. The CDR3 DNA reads TGTGCCAGCGGGAGGGAGAGGCAGTACTTC. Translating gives CASGRERQYF.

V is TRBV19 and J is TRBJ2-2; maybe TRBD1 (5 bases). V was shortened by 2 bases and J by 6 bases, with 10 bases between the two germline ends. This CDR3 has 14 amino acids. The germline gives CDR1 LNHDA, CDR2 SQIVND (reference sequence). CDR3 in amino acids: CASSIYGAAGELFF. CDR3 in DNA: TGTGCCAGTAGTATATATGGGGCGGCCGGGGAGCTGTTTTTT.

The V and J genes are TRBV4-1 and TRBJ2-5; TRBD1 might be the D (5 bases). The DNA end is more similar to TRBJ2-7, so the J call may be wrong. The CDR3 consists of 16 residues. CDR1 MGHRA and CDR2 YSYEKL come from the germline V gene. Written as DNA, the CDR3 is TGCGCCAGCAGCCAAGAGGCAGGGATTGAGGACTACGAGCAGTACTTC. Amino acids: CASSQEAGIEDYEQYF.

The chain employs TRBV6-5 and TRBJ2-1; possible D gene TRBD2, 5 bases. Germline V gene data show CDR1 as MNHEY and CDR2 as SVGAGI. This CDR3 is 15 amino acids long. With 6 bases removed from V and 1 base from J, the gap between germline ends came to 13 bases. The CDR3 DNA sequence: TGTGCCAGCAGCCGCCTGGGGAGATCCTACAATGAGCAGTTCTTC. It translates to CASSRLGRSYNEQFF.

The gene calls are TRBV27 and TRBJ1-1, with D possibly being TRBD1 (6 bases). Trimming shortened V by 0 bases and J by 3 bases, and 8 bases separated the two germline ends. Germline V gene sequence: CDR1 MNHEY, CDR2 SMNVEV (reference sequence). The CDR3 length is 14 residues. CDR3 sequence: CASSLSTGHTEAFF. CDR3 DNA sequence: TGTGCCAGCAGTTTATCCACAGGGCACACTGAAGCTTTCTTT.

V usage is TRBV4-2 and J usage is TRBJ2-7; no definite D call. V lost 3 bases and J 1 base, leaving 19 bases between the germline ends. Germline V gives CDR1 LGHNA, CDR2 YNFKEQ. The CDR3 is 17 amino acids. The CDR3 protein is CASSQGAYVDLSYEQYF. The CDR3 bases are TGTGCCAGCAGCCAGGGCGCGTACGTAGATCTGTCCTACGAGCAGTACTTC.

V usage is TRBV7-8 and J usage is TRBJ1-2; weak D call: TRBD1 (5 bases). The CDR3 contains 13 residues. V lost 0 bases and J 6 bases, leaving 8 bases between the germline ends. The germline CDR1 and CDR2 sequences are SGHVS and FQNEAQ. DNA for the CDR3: TGTGCCAGCAGCTTAGCAGGGGCGGATGGCTACACCTTC. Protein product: CASSLAGADGYTF.

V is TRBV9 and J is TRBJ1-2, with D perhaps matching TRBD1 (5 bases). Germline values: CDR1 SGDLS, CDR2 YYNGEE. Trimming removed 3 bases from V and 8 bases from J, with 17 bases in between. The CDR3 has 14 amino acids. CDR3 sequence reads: CASSENGGGGGYTF. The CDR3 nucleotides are TGTGCCAGCAGCGAGAACGGGGGGGGAGGCGGCTACACCTTC.

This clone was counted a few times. CDR3 residues: CASNVNRGETQYF. The CDR3 nucleotides read TGTGCCAGCAATGTAAATCGCGGGGAGACGCAGTATTTT. The chain carries TRBV7-9 and TRBJ2-3, with D possibly TRBD2 on 6 matching bases. Trimming removed 7 bases at V and 9 bases at J, with 17 bases between. The length of the CDR3 is 13 residues. Germline assignment: CDR1 SEHNR and CDR2 FQNEAQ (reference sequence).

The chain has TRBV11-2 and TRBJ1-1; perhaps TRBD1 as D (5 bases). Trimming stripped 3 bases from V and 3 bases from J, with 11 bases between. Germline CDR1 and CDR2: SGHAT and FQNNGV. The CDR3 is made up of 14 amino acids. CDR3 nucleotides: TGTGCCAGCAGCTTTTTAACAGGTTACACTGAAGCTTTCTTT. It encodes CASSFLTGYTEAFF. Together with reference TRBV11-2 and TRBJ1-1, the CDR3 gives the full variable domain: EAGVAQSPRYKIIEKRQSVAFWCNPISGHATLYWYQQILGQGPKLLIQFQNNGVVDDSQLPKDRFSAERLKGVDSTLKIQPAKLEDSAVYLCASSFLTGYTEAFFGQGTRLTVV.

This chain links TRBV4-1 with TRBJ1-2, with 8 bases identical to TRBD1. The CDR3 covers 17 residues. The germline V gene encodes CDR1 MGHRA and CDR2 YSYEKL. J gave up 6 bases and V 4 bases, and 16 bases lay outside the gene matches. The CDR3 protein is CASSRTLGQGGPHGYTF. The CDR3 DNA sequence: TGCGCCAGCAGCCGTACCTTAGGACAGGGCGGACCCCATGGCTACACCTTC.

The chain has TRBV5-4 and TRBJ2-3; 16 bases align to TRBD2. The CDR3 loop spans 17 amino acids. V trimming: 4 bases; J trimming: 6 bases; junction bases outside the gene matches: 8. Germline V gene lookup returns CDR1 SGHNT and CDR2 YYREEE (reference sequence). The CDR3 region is CASSLGLAGGPGDTQYF. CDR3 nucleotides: TGTGCCAGCAGCCTGGGACTAGCGGGGGGGCCGGGGGATACGCAGTATTTT.

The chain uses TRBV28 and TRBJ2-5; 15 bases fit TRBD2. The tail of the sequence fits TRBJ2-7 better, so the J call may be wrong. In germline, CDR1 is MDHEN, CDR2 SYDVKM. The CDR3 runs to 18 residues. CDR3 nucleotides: TGTGCCAGCAGTTTCCGAGGGACTAGCGGGGGGCTAACCTACGAGCAGTACTTC. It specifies CASSFRGTSGGLTYEQYF.

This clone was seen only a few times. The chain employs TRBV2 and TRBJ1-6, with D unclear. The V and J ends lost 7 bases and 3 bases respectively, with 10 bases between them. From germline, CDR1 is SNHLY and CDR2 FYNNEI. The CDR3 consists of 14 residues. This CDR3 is CASTERVYNSPLHF. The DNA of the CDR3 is TGTGCCAGCACGGAGAGGGTCTATAATTCACCCCTCCACTTT.

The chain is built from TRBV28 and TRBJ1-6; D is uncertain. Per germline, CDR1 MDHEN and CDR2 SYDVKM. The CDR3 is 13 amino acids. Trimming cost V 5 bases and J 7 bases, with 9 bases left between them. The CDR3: CASSSPENSPLHF. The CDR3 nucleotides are TGTGCCAGCAGTAGTCCAGAAAATTCACCCCTCCACTTT. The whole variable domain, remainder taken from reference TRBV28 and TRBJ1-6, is DVKVTQSSRYLVKRTGEKVFLECVQDMDHENMFWYRQDPGLGLRLIYFSYDVKMKEKGDIPEGYSVSREKKERFSLILESASTNQTSMYLCASSSPENSPLHFGNGTRLTVT.

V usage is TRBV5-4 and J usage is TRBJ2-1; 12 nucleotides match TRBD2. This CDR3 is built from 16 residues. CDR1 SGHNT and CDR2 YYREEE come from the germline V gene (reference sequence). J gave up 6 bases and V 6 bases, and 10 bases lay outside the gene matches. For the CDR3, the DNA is TGTGCCAGCACCCCGAAACTAGCGGGGGGTCCCAATGAGCAGTTCTTC. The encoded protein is CASTPKLAGGPNEQFF.

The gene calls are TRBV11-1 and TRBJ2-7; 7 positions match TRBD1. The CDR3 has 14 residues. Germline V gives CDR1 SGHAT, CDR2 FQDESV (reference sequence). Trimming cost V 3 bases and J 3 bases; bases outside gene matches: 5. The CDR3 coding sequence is TGTGCCAGCAGCTTTGAGACAGGGTTCTACGAGCAGTACTTC. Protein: CASSFETGFYEQYF. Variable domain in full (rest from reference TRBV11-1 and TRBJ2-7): EAEVAQSPRYKITEKSQAVAFWCDPISGHATLYWYRQILGQGPELLVQFQDESVVDDSQLPKDRFSAERLKGVDSTLKIQPAELGDSAMYLCASSFETGFYEQYFGPGTRLTVT.

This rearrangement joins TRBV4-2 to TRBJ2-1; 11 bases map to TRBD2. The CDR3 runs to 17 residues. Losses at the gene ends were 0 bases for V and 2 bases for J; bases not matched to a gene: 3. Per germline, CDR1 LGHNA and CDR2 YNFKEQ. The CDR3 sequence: CASSQDRLAGTYNEQFF. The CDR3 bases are TGTGCCAGCAGCCAAGATCGACTAGCGGGAACCTACAATGAGCAGTTCTTC.

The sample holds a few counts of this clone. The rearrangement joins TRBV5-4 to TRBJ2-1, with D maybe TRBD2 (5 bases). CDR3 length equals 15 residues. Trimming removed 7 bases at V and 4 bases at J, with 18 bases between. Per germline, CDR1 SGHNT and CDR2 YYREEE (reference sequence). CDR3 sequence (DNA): TGTGCCAGCTCGGTACTAGACGACCTTTACAATGAGCAGTTCTTC. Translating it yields CASSVLDDLYNEQFF.

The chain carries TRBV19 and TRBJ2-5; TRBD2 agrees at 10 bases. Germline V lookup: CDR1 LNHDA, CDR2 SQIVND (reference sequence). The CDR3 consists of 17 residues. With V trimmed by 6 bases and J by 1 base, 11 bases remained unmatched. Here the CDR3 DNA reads TGTGCCAGTAGCCCCGGAGGGGCTAGCGGGGGCCAAGAGACCCAGTACTTC. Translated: CASSPGGASGGQETQYF. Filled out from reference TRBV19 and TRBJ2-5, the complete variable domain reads DGGITQSPKYLFRKEGQNVTLSCEQNLNHDAMYWYRQDPGQGLRLIYYSQIVNDFQKGDIAEGYSVSREKKESFPLTVTSAQKNPTAFYLCASSPGGASGGQETQYFGPGTRLLVL.

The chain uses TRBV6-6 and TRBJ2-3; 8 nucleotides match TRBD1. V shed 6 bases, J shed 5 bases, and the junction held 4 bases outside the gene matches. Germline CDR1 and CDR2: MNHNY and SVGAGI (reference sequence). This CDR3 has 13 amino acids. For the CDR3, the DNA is TGTGCCAGCAGCTGGACAGGGCGAGATACGCAGTATTTT. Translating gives CASSWTGRDTQYF.

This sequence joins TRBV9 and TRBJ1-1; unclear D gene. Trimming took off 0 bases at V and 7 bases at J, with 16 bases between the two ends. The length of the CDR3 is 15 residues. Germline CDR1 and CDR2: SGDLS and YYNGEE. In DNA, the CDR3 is TGTGCCAGCAGCGTAGTCTCCATGCGGACTAGTGAAGCTTTCTTT. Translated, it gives CASSVVSMRTSEAFF.

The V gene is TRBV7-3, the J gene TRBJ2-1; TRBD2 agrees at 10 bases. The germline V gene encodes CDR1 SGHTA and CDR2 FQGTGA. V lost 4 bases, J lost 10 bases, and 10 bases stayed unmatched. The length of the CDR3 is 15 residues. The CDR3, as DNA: TGTGCCAGCAGCTCTTTGAGCGGGGGGGCGCTCGAGCAGTTCTTC. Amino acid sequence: CASSSLSGGALEQFF.

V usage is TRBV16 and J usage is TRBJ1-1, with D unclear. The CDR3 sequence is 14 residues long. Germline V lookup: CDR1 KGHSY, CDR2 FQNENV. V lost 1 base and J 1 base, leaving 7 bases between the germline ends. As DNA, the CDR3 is TGTGCCAGCAGCCAATTATCCTGGAACACTGAAGCTTTCTTT. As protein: CASSQLSWNTEAFF. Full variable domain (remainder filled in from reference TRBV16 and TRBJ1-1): GEEVAQTPKHLVRGEGQKAKLYCAPIKGHSYVFWYQQVLKNEFKFLISFQNENVFDETGMPKERFSAKCLPNSPCSLEIQATKLEDSAVYFCASSQLSWNTEAFFGQGTRLTVV.